This entry is about one TCR beta chain. Its antigen is not yet known. No base quality information exists; no much larger clone differs at one position. The data belong to a study of cytomegalovirus exposure and HLA in healthy donors (TCRdb year 2017). Regarding the complete study: The 500 to 700 repertoires of the first cohort and the roughly 110 validation repertoires were produced on the same platform, according to a later analysis. The study aimed to test whether cataloging public T cell receptors could reveal signatures of past pathogen exposure. Along with the approximately 620-subject first cohort, a separate validation cohort of over a hundred different subjects was used. The study combined high-throughput TCR immunosequencing, statistical association of individual TCRs with disease status, and machine learning to predict cytomegalovirus infection status.

Receptors were amplified or captured by the immunoSEQ multiplex PCR assay. In the paper's pipeline: A statistical classification framework was developed to diagnose cytomegalovirus status using the catalog of TCR beta chain sequences. Imported from immuneACCESS, the table was reduced by TCRdb to in-frame sequences with V and J called. These copies leave out some clones; in studies compared against another copy, an unresolved V gene accounts for under half, and the cause of the remainder is not known. That table gives V, J and clone size, and the DNA gave D and trimming. The sample table records about 250,000 clones; about 88% of these occur just once. The top ten clones comprise more than 10% of the sample. Study-wide findings and limitations: Cytomegalovirus status was reported to be diagnosed by the classifier with high specificity and sensitivity in both the original and validation cohorts. The study listed 164 TCR beta chains as associated with cytomegalovirus. Of the cluster scores, approximately 94% were above 0 in a later analysis, which found that TCRs clustered in the first cohort also tended to co-occur in the approximately 110 validation repertoires. All 120 or so repertoires were used to score co-occurrence in the validation cohort in a later analysis, because that analysis had no HLA typing for the cohort. Most TCR sequences were seen in very few donors, while some public TCRs were found in many individuals. According to the authors, the approach could potentially be generalized to other disease states and immunological phenotypes. In vitro tests confirmed that three of the cytomegalovirus-associated TCR beta chains recognize cytomegalovirus antigens.

Trimming removed 0 bases from V and 4 bases from J; the gene matches leave 2 bases unexplained. Including the terminal cysteine and phenylalanine, the CDR3 comprises 16 residues. Solely the CDR3 DNA is kept, with 48 bases framed from the first base. The germline V gene supplies CDR1 SGHRS and CDR2 YFSETQ. The donors belonged to the validation cohort of about 110 subjects, which was separate from the approximately 700-subject first cohort. The chain is assembled from TRBV5-1 and TRBJ2-1; 12 of the junction bases match TRBD2. The TCR comes from a young man in good health and CMV-seropositive. Sequenced: PBMCs. The CDR3 protein: CASSLGGLAGYNEQFF. The DNA reads TGCGCCAGCAGCTTGGGGGGACTAGCGGGTTACAATGAGCAGTTCTTC.